The sequence of this T cell receptor beta chain was determined in a study of T-cell memory formation after mild COVID-19 (dated by TCRdb to about 2021). For the wider study: Most TCR sequence clusters were specific to one of the two donors. T-cell clones expanding and contracting after mild COVID-19 in a couple of donors were tracked by longitudinal TCRalpha and TCRbeta repertoire sequencing. Two young, previously healthy adult volunteers, one female and one male, were included in the cohort.

Paper-wide results and their limitations: Balanced CD4/CD8 phenotypes were observed for clones contracting from day 15 to 85, whereas a bias towards CD4+ was observed for a second wave of clones expanding from day 15 to 37. Contracting CD4+ clones were found mainly in CM and EM memory subsets, while CD8+ clones were enriched in EMRA. Whether the second-wave clones peaking on day 37 were SARS-CoV-2 specific was not confirmed. The detection of some responding clones in pre-infection memory suggests that pre-existing cross-reactive memory T cells joined the SARS-CoV-2 response. The study covered only a couple of mild cases, and larger cohorts including severe cases with pre-infection samples were considered necessary.

PBMCs were isolated by Ficoll-Paque density gradient centrifugation. A note on this clonotype: What this receptor recognizes is not known. The input lacks base qualities; no much larger clone sits a single base away.

Sequenced using an Illumina NovaSeq 6000. cDNA libraries for TCRalpha and TCRbeta were prepared by 5'RACE using constant-segment primers, with sample barcodes and unique molecular identifiers added. RNA was extracted from every sample with Trizol reagent. Amplification of the libraries took two PCR steps, and the second step added a second sample barcode plus Illumina TruSeq adapters. Libraries were sequenced on an Illumina NovaSeq with 2 x 150 bp paired-end reads. Turning to the authors' computational methods: Reads were demultiplexed and collapsed into UMI-guided consensus sequences with migec v1.2.7. Using mixcr v2.1.11, UMI consensuses were aligned to TRA and TRB V and J templates and then assembled into clonotypes. A clonotype was counted as expanded or contracted only when both edgeR and NoisET called the clonotype significant, with the noise models trained on biological replicates. For edgeR calls, a false discovery rate-adjusted p below 0.01 and a log2 fold-change threshold of 1 were applied. As an exploratory analysis of dynamics, max-normalized trajectories of the 1000 most abundant clonotypes were examined with PCA combined with hierarchical clustering. The CD4 or CD8 phenotype of responding clones was assigned using the separately sequenced CD4+ and CD8+ repertoires. The raw public data were reprocessed by TCRdb itself: fastp quality trimming at Q25, MiXCR clonotype calling, in-frame beta chains only. Under each unique CDR3 protein, matching rows form one entry showing the most common genes and DNA. The V and J calls and clone size come from TCRdb's table, not from the authors' own analysis. Counted in this sample were about 430,000 distinct CDR3 sequences; around 17% of them appeared once. The ten top clones hold about 22% of the sample.

Sequenced input: PBMCs or a T cell subset sorted from them (not recorded which). This sequence originates from a man younger than 30 who had mild COVID-19 (a few samples of this study predate the infection). The sample titles of this study are shuffled in the database, so cell type and time point are left out; the donor was told from shared clones.

At the DNA level, the sequence is TGTGCCAGCAGTTCTACAGGGAGGGGGGCCAACGTCCTGACTTTC. It translates to CASSSTGRGANVLTF. The V gene is TRBV27 and the J gene is TRBJ2-6; the D region may be TRBD1 or TRBD2, each matching 6 bases equally. V gives up 4 bases and J gives up 4 bases, and the segment between their germline ends measures 11 bases. The CDR3 has 15 amino acids, counting the end cysteine and phenylalanine. The entry retains the CDR3 DNA only, 45 bases that are in frame from base 1. The germline V gene (reference sequence) gives CDR1 as MNHEY and CDR2 as SMNVEV.